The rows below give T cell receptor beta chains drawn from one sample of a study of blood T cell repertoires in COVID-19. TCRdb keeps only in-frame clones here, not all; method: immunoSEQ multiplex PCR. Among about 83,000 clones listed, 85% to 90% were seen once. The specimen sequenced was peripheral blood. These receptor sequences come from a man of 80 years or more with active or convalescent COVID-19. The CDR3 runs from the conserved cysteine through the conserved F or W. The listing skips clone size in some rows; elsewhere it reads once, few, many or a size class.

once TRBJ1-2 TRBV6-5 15 CASSRVTGGQGGYTF
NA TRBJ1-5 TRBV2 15 CASRPGQGWIQPQHF
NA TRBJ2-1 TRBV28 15 CASSLTRGHNNEQFF
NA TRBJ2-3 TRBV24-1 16 CATSDRGRAGSDTQYF
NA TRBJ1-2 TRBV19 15 CASSIGQADLYGYTF
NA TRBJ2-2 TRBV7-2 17 CASSHRSLGGDTGELFF
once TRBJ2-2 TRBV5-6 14 CASLDTLNTGELFF
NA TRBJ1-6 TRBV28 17 CASNALGGDAGSSPLHF
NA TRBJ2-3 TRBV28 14 CASRPSGGTDTQYF
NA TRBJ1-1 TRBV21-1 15 CASSKVRTGNTEAFF
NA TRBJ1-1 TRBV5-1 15 CASSLDLRMNTEAFF
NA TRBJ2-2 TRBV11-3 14 CASSLAGVTGELFF
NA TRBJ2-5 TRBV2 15 CASSRTSGRRETQYF
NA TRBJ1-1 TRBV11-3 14 CASSLNRGNTEAFF
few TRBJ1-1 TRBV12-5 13 CASGLWGDTEAFF
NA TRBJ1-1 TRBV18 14 CASSPPSRATEAFF
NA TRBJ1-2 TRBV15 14 CATSRDRANYGYTF
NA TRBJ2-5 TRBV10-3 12 CAIKGTQETQYF
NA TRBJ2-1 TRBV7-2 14 CASSLGLAGGWGFF
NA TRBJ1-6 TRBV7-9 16 CASSLVGLDYNSPLHF
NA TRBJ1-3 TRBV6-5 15 CASRQPGLSGNTIYF
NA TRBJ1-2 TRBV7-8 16 CASSLVPDLSLYGYTF
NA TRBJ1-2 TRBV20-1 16 CSASRHGGTAGNGYTF
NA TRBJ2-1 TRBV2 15 CASNSAIAGFHEQFF
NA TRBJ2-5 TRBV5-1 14 CASSSGQQQETQYF
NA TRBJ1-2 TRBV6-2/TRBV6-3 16 CASSSQLATGDYGYTF
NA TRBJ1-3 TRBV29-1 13 CSVGSFSGNTIYF
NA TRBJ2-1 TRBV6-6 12 CASTRAGEGQFF
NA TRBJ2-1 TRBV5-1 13 CASSFIATDEQFF
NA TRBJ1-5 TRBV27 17 CASSLPDRGFWNQPQHF
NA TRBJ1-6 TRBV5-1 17 CASSLEEAGRSGSPLHF
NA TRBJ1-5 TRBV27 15 CASSSIGSSRGPQHF
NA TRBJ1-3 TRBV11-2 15 CASSLMTGAGNTIYF
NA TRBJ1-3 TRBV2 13 CASTREWGNTIYF
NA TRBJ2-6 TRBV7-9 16 CASSQNRVRGANVLTF
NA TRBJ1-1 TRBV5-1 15 CASRLLDRGVAEAFF
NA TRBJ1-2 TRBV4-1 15 CASSQDGAGDSGYTF
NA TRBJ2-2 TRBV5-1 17 CASSPTGEESSLGELFF
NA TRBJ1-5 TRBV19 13 CASSRGGVQPQHF
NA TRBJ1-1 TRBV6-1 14 CASSEYRGLTEAFF